This TCR beta chain was documented in a study of blood T cell repertoires in COVID-19. Only in-frame clones appear in the TCRdb table, and some are missing; sequencing was by immunoSEQ multiplex PCR. Of 95,000 to 110,000 clones in the sample, roughly nine tenths were seen once. V lost 4 bases, J lost 1 base, and 2 bases stayed unmatched. Germline assignment: CDR1 MNHEY and CDR2 SVGEGT. The CDR3 is 14 residues long. This TCR derives from a human donor in a cohort sampled during active COVID-19. This chain uses TRBV6-2 or TRBV6-3 with TRBJ2-3; TRBD1 agrees at 7 bases. The specimen sequenced was peripheral blood. The CDR3 DNA reads TGTGCCAGCAGTTTAACAGGGGGCACAGATACGCAGTATTTT. Translation: CASSLTGGTDTQYF.